What follows are 21 T cell receptor beta chains derived from one specimen sequenced in a study of blood T cell repertoires in COVID-19. Repertoires were generated with immunoSEQ multiplex PCR, while TCRdb's copy carries only in-frame clones and drops some. The repertoire holds fewer than 85,000 clones, with approximately 89% as singletons. The source material was peripheral blood. These receptors originate from a man at least 80 years old with acute or convalescent COVID-19.

The chain joins TRBV30 to TRBJ2-2; the match to TRBD2 covers 7 bases. This CDR3 has 11 amino acids. The germline V gene has CDR1 GTSNPN and CDR2 SVGIG (reference sequence). The CDR3 sequence is CGGGPTGELFF. CDR3 DNA: TGTGGGGGAGGGCCTACCGGGGAGCTGTTTTTT. The full variable domain, its missing parts supplied by reference TRBV30 and TRBJ2-2, is SQTIHQWPATLVQPVGSPLSLECTVEGTSNPNLYWYRQAAGRGLQLLFYSVGIGQISSEVPQNLSASRPQDRQFILSSKKLLLSDSGFYLCGGGPTGELFFGEGSRLTVL.

The rearrangement uses TRBV7-3 and TRBJ2-1; 8 positions agree with TRBD2. With 4 bases clipped from V and 4 bases from J, the junction kept 12 bases outside the gene matches. CDR3 length: 17 amino acids. Germline V gene lookup returns CDR1 SGHTA and CDR2 FQGTGA. The CDR3 reads CASSSNRGGGLYNEQFF. CDR3 sequence (DNA): TGTGCCAGCAGCTCAAACCGGGGGGGCGGTCTTTACAATGAGCAGTTCTTC. Drawing the rest from reference TRBV7-3 and TRBJ2-1, the complete variable domain is GAGVSQTPSNKVTEKGKYVELRCDPISGHTALYWYRQSLGQGPEFLIYFQGTGAADDSGLPNDRFFAVRPEGSVSTLKIQRTERGDSAVYLCASSSNRGGGLYNEQFFGPGTRLTVL.

The CDR3, as DNA: TGTGCCAGCAGCCTTAGCGGGAGTCCCTACGAGCAGTACTTC. Translated, it gives CASSLSGSPYEQYF. This rearrangement joins TRBV14 to TRBJ2-7, with 9 bases that match TRBD2. Trimming at V came to 4 bases and at J to 2 bases, leaving 3 bases not matched to a gene. The CDR3 is made up of 14 amino acids. CDR1 is SGHDN, CDR2 FVKESK, per germline.

V and J are TRBV6-5 and TRBJ1-1; D ambiguous. V shed 4 bases and J shed 1 base, with 10 bases lying between them. Per the germline V gene, CDR1 is MNHEY and CDR2 is SVGAGI. This CDR3 is 14 amino acids long. The CDR3 nucleotides read TGTGCCAGCAGTTCCAGACATCCGAACACTGAAGCTTTCTTT. Translated: CASSSRHPNTEAFF.

The rearrangement uses TRBV30 and TRBJ1-2, with 7 bases fitting TRBD1. V lost 4 bases to trimming and J lost 8 bases; unmatched junction nucleotides: 4. The CDR3 loop spans 11 amino acids. The germline gives CDR1 GTSNPN, CDR2 SVGIG (reference sequence). The DNA for the CDR3 is TGTGCCTGGAAGGCAGGGGGGGGCTACACCTTC. This encodes CAWKAGGGYTF.

This clone was counted a single time. This rearrangement joins TRBV6-2 or TRBV6-3 to TRBJ1-2, with 10 bases fitting TRBD1. In germline, CDR1 is MNHEY, CDR2 SVGEGT. CDR3 length equals 15 residues. The V and J ends lost 2 bases and 8 bases, in that order; junction bases with no gene match: 8. CDR3 loop: CASSYEGQGIGGYTF. CDR3 nucleotides: TGTGCCAGCAGTTACGAGGGACAGGGGATCGGGGGCTACACCTTC.

The chain joins TRBV19 to TRBJ2-3, with TRBD2 identical over 10 bases. Germline V gene data show CDR1 as LNHDA and CDR2 as SQIVND (reference sequence). Unmatched junction bases numbered 7, after V lost 6 bases and J lost 4 bases. The CDR3 runs 15 residues. This CDR3 is CASSRSGREADTQYF. In DNA form, the CDR3 reads TGTGCCAGTAGCCGGAGCGGGAGGGAGGCAGATACGCAGTATTTT.

As regards this clone: The junction does not match germline at one end; this may be a read error. As DNA, the CDR3 is TGTGCCAGCAGGTTATTAAATAGCAATCAGCCCCAGCATTTT. Amino acid sequence: CASRLLNSNQPQHF. V gene TRBV27 combines with J gene TRBJ1-5; D gene unclear. Germline V lookup: CDR1 MNHEY, CDR2 SMNVEV (reference sequence). This CDR3 has 14 residues.

J is TRBJ2-1 and V is TRBV28; D perhaps matches TRBD2 (6 bases). The CDR3 consists of 15 residues. The V end lost 6 bases, the J end lost 5 bases, and 17 bases lay between the germline ends. Germline-derived CDR1 and CDR2 are MDHEN and SYDVKM. The CDR3 protein is CASRQTSPNNNEQFF. As DNA, the CDR3 is TGTGCCAGCAGGCAAACTAGCCCAAATAACAATGAGCAGTTCTTC.

CDR3 DNA: TGTGCCAGCAGCCCGACGGGGGACGGCCAAGAGACCCAGTACTTC. It specifies CASSPTGDGQETQYF. This chain links TRBV11-3 with TRBJ2-5; maybe TRBD2 (6 bases). Germline V CDR1 and CDR2: SGHNT, YENEEA. The CDR3 has 15 residues. V shed 5 bases and J shed 1 base, with 14 bases lying between them.

The chain combines TRBV6-1 with TRBJ2-6; D is unresolved. The length of the CDR3 is 14 residues. V was pared by 3 bases and J by 4 bases, with 7 bases between. Germline lookup yields CDR1 MNHNS and CDR2 SASEGT. This CDR3 reads CASSEAAGANVLTF. CDR3 nucleotides: TGTGCCAGCAGTGAGGCTGCCGGGGCCAACGTCCTGACTTTC.

J is TRBJ1-2 and V is TRBV6-6; no clear D gene. The CDR3 has 13 residues. Germline V gene data show CDR1 as MNHNY and CDR2 as SVGAGI (reference sequence). Trimming removed 0 bases from V and 9 bases from J, with 11 bases in between. The CDR3 DNA reads as TGTGCCAGCAGTTACTCACTTTTCTCGCGCTACACCTTC. Translating it yields CASSYSLFSRYTF.

The chain joins TRBV18 to TRBJ2-1; TRBD2 might be the D (6 bases). Per the germline V gene, CDR1 is KGHSH and CDR2 is LQKENI. The CDR3 contains 16 residues. V was clipped by 5 bases and J by 4 bases, with 18 bases between them. The CDR3, as DNA: TGTGCCAGCTCAAGGGGTCGGGACTCGAGTTACAATGAGCAGTTCTTC. Translating it yields CASSRGRDSSYNEQFF.

V and J are TRBV10-3 and TRBJ2-1, with 8 bases aligning to TRBD2. After removal of 9 bases from V and 6 bases from J, the junction contained 16 bases not matched to a gene. This CDR3 has 16 residues. CDR1 and CDR2 from the germline V gene are ENHRY and SYGVKD. Here the CDR3 reads CAINPHSGDLSNEQFF. The CDR3 DNA sequence: TGTGCCATAAACCCTCATAGCGGGGACTTATCCAATGAGCAGTTCTTC.

The chain uses TRBV5-1 and TRBJ2-1; the D is unclear. Trimming left V 0 bases short and J 7 bases short, with 14 bases between. The germline gives CDR1 SGHRS, CDR2 YFSETQ. This CDR3 is built from 15 residues. The CDR3 coding sequence is TGCGCCAGCAGCTTGGGTTTTGGCGGTCAGAATGAGCAGTTCTTC. Its translation: CASSLGFGGQNEQFF.

V and J are TRBV5-1 and TRBJ2-7; TRBD1 is a possible D gene (5 bases). The CDR3 has 13 residues. The V end lost 2 bases, the J end lost 3 bases, and 9 bases lay between the germline ends. The germline V gene encodes CDR1 SGHRS and CDR2 YFSETQ. Here the CDR3 reads CASSFSGFYEQYF. Here the CDR3 DNA reads TGCGCCAGCAGCTTTTCAGGGTTCTACGAGCAGTACTTC. Together with reference TRBV5-1 and TRBJ2-7, the CDR3 gives the full variable domain: KAGVTQTPRYLIKTRGQQVTLSCSPISGHRSVSWYQQTPGQGLQFLFEYFSETQRNKGNFPGRFSGRQFSNSRSEMNVSTLELGDSALYLCASSFSGFYEQYFGPGTRLTVT.

This clone has only a few counts. The V and J genes are TRBV28 and TRBJ1-5, with D unclear. Trimming removed 2 bases at V and 0 bases at J, with 8 bases between. Germline V CDR1 and CDR2: MDHEN, SYDVKM. This CDR3 has 15 amino acids. The CDR3 region has the DNA TGTGCCAGCAGTTTACAGGCATATAGCAATCAGCCCCAGCATTTT. It yields the protein CASSLQAYSNQPQHF.

This sequence joins TRBV10-3 and TRBJ1-6, with no clear D. The germline gives CDR1 ENHRY, CDR2 SYGVKD. The CDR3 runs 12 residues. V lost 5 bases, J lost 8 bases, and 7 bases lay in between. This CDR3 is CAISFEDSPLHF. The CDR3 bases are TGTGCCATCAGTTTTGAGGATTCACCCCTCCACTTT.

The chain couples TRBV9 to TRBJ2-5; 9 bases align to TRBD2. Germline CDR1 is SGDLS and CDR2 is YYNGEE. The CDR3 covers 17 residues. V dropped 0 bases and J dropped 5; count of bases not matched to a gene: 11. Here the CDR3 DNA reads TGTGCCAGCAGCGTAGGCGAGGCGGGGGGGCGCTGGGAGACCCAGTACTTC. Amino acid sequence: CASSVGEAGGRWETQYF.

V is TRBV6-1 and J is TRBJ2-3, with D possibly being TRBD1 (5 bases). CDR3 length: 14 residues. Trimming left V 3 bases short and J 3 bases short, with 10 bases between. The V gene's germline CDR1 is MNHNS and CDR2 SASEGT. The CDR3 region is CASSDRQTTDTQYF. Here the CDR3 DNA reads TGTGCCAGCAGTGACCGACAGACGACAGATACGCAGTATTTT.

This clone was seen once. The rearrangement links TRBV5-1 to TRBJ2-2; D might be TRBD1 (6 bases). The CDR3 length is 14 residues. Germline CDR1 reads SGHRS; CDR2 reads YFSETQ. V was shortened by 4 bases and J by 3 bases, with 10 bases between the two germline ends. CDR3 amino acids: CASSPGHDTGELFF. CDR3 nucleotides: TGCGCCAGCAGCCCGGGACACGACACCGGGGAGCTGTTTTTT.